Listed below are T cell receptor beta chains from one sample, sequenced in a study of human T cells and chemical hapten exposure. TCRdb analysed the RACE reads with MiXCR anew, one entry per CDR3 protein. Among roughly 54,000 distinct CDR3 sequences, 9.5% to 10% were seen once, and the ten largest hold 1.7%. Sequenced material: whole blood, taken in connection with sensitization to the hapten diphenylcyclopropenone (DPC). The receptors here all came from a woman between 45 and 65 years old with alopecia areata. Some clones in this sample may be carry-over from other donors' samples. Each CDR3 is given with its conserved first and last residue. D genes are given only for firm matches. Rows give clone size only sometimes, using once, few, many, or a class for an expanded clone.

CDR3 protein: CAASNSPPGTEAFF
CDR3 DNA: TGTGCAGCCAGCAATTCACCCCCGGGAACTGAAGCTTTCTTT
clone size: many
D gene: .
V gene: TRBV21-1
J gene: TRBJ1-1

CDR3 protein: CASSVLRTTNTEAFF
CDR3 DNA: TGTGCCAGCAGCGTACTACGGACAACCAACACTGAAGCTTTCTTT
clone size: many
D gene: .
V gene: TRBV7-9
J gene: TRBJ1-1

CDR3 protein: CSASSSPGELFF
CDR3 DNA: TGCAGCGCAAGTTCGAGCCCCGGGGAGCTGTTTTTT
clone size: few
D gene: .
V gene: TRBV29-1
J gene: TRBJ2-2

CDR3 protein: CASSGQEEDDQYF
CDR3 DNA: TGTGCCAGCTCAGGACAGGAGGAAGATGACCAGTACTTC
clone size: .
D gene: TRBD1
V gene: TRBV18
J gene: TRBJ2-5

CDR3 protein: CASSLEGQTFSGANVLTF
CDR3 DNA: TGCGCCAGCAGCTTGGAAGGACAGACATTCTCTGGGGCCAACGTCCTGACTTTC
clone size: .
D gene: .
V gene: TRBV5-1
J gene: TRBJ2-6

CDR3 protein: CASRALEQYF
CDR3 DNA: TGTGCCAGCAGAGCCTTGGAGCAGTACTTC
clone size: .
D gene: .
V gene: TRBV2
J gene: TRBJ2-7

CDR3 protein: CALGLTNEQFF
CDR3 DNA: TGTGCCTTAGGTCTTACCAATGAGCAGTTCTTC
clone size: many
D gene: .
V gene: TRBV3-2
J gene: TRBJ2-1

CDR3 protein: CASSQDIGNQPQHF
CDR3 DNA: TGTGCCAGCAGCCAAGACATCGGCAATCAGCCCCAGCATTTT
clone size: many
D gene: .
V gene: TRBV3-1
J gene: TRBJ1-5

CDR3 protein: CASSTNLRSSYNEQYF
CDR3 DNA: TGTGCCAGCAGTACCAACCTCCGAAGCTCCTACAATGAGCAGTACTTC
clone size: .
D gene: .
V gene: TRBV2
J gene: TRBJ2-7

CDR3 protein: CASSQESTDTQYF
CDR3 DNA: TGTGCCAGCAGCCAAGAAAGCACAGATACGCAGTATTTT
clone size: .
D gene: .
V gene: TRBV3-1
J gene: TRBJ2-3

CDR3 protein: CASSPKSQQGTSYEQYF
CDR3 DNA: TGTGCCAGCAGTCCCAAGTCTCAACAGGGGACTTCCTACGAGCAGTACTTC
clone size: few
D gene: .
V gene: TRBV12-3/TRBV12-4
J gene: TRBJ2-7

CDR3 protein: CASSLSLGVATEAFF
CDR3 DNA: TGTGCCAGCAGTTTATCCCTCGGGGTGGCCACTGAAGCTTTCTTT
clone size: few
D gene: .
V gene: TRBV27
J gene: TRBJ1-1

CDR3 protein: CASAGTDNQPQHF
CDR3 DNA: TGCGCCAGCGCCGGGACAGATAATCAGCCCCAGCATTTT
clone size: many
D gene: TRBD1
V gene: TRBV4-1
J gene: TRBJ1-5

CDR3 protein: CASRNTGNTEAFF
CDR3 DNA: TGCGCCAGCAGGAATACAGGGAACACTGAAGCTTTCTTT
clone size: many
D gene: .
V gene: TRBV10-2
J gene: TRBJ1-1

CDR3 protein: CASSAAGGVARPQHF
CDR3 DNA: TGTGCCAGCAGCGCGGCCGGGGGGGTGGCGAGGCCCCAGCATTTT
clone size: few
D gene: .
V gene: TRBV28
J gene: TRBJ1-5

CDR3 protein: CASSVATTNTGELFF
CDR3 DNA: TGTGCCAGCAGCGTAGCTACTACGAACACCGGGGAGCTGTTTTTT
clone size: .
D gene: .
V gene: TRBV9
J gene: TRBJ2-2

CDR3 protein: CASSQGWGATEAFF
CDR3 DNA: TGCGCCAGCAGCCAAGGATGGGGGGCCACTGAAGCTTTCTTT
clone size: many
D gene: .
V gene: TRBV4-1
J gene: TRBJ1-1

CDR3 protein: CATRTGGSWTQYF
CDR3 DNA: TGTGCCACCAGGACAGGGGGCAGTTGGACCCAGTACTTC
clone size: .
D gene: TRBD1
V gene: TRBV28
J gene: TRBJ2-5

CDR3 protein: CASSAGLAGFTDTQYF
CDR3 DNA: TGTGCCAGCAGCGCCGGACTAGCGGGATTCACAGATACGCAGTATTTT
clone size: many
D gene: TRBD2
V gene: TRBV5-5
J gene: TRBJ2-3

CDR3 protein: CASSFQGDSPLHF
CDR3 DNA: TGCGCCAGCAGTTTTCAAGGGGATTCACCCCTCCACTTT
clone size: few
D gene: .
V gene: TRBV10-2
J gene: TRBJ1-6

CDR3 protein: CASSFGTSYNEQFF
CDR3 DNA: TGTGCCAGCAGCTTCGGCACCTCCTACAATGAGCAGTTCTTC
clone size: .
D gene: .
V gene: TRBV11-2
J gene: TRBJ2-1

CDR3 protein: CASRALLRETGKRSEAFF
CDR3 DNA: TGTGCCAGCAGGGCTCTCCTCCGCGAGACAGGGAAGAGGTCTGAAGCTTTCTTT
clone size: many
D gene: TRBD1
V gene: TRBV27
J gene: TRBJ1-1

CDR3 protein: CSVAYRGRVRTEAFF
CDR3 DNA: TGCAGCGTAGCCTACAGGGGGCGCGTGAGGACTGAAGCTTTCTTT
clone size: .
D gene: TRBD1
V gene: TRBV29-1
J gene: TRBJ1-1

CDR3 protein: CASSSTKRLARIF
CDR3 DNA: TGTGCCAGCAGCTCAACGAAAAGACTAGCTCGGATCTTC
clone size: .
D gene: TRBD2
V gene: TRBV7-9
J gene: TRBJ2-1

CDR3 protein: CASSLIRGLAEAFF
CDR3 DNA: TGTGCCAGCAGTTTAATTCGGGGGTTAGCTGAAGCTTTCTTT
clone size: .
D gene: .
V gene: TRBV28
J gene: TRBJ1-1

CDR3 protein: CASRLGSNQPQHF
CDR3 DNA: TGTGCCAGCAGGCTGGGTAGCAATCAGCCCCAGCATTTT
clone size: many
D gene: .
V gene: TRBV2
J gene: TRBJ1-5

CDR3 protein: CASSEPPTDTQYF
CDR3 DNA: TGTGCCAGCAGTGAGCCCCCCACAGATACGCAGTATTTT
clone size: .
D gene: .
V gene: TRBV6-1
J gene: TRBJ2-3

CDR3 protein: CASTQLSGGARNTQYF
CDR3 DNA: TGTGCCAGCACCCAACTAAGCGGGGGGGCCCGAAATACGCAGTATTTT
clone size: few
D gene: TRBD2
V gene: TRBV27
J gene: TRBJ2-3

CDR3 protein: CASSVGTGYSPLPF
CDR3 DNA: TGTGCCAGCAGTGTCGGGACAGGGTATTCACCCCTCCCCTTT
clone size: .
D gene: TRBD1
V gene: TRBV9
J gene: TRBJ1-6

CDR3 protein: CSAPRTGSSYNEQFF
CDR3 DNA: TGCAGTGCACCCCGGACAGGAAGCTCCTACAATGAGCAGTTCTTC
clone size: many
D gene: TRBD1
V gene: TRBV20-1
J gene: TRBJ2-1

CDR3 protein: CASSPMIGEFF
CDR3 DNA: TGCGCCAGCAGCCCCATGATTGGGGAGTTCTTC
clone size: many
D gene: .
V gene: TRBV10-2
J gene: TRBJ2-1

CDR3 protein: CASSTTGRDYEQYF
CDR3 DNA: TGCGCCAGCAGCACCACAGGGCGAGACTACGAGCAGTACTTC
clone size: many
D gene: .
V gene: TRBV5-1
J gene: TRBJ2-7

CDR3 protein: CASSLEVAAQETQYF
CDR3 DNA: TGTGCCAGCAGCTTAGAGGTGGCGGCCCAAGAGACCCAGTACTTC
clone size: few
D gene: .
V gene: TRBV7-2
J gene: TRBJ2-5

CDR3 protein: CASSLEAWLAGYDEQYF
CDR3 DNA: TGCGCCAGCAGCTTGGAAGCTTGGCTAGCGGGTTATGACGAGCAGTACTTC
clone size: .
D gene: TRBD2
V gene: TRBV5-1
J gene: TRBJ2-7

CDR3 protein: CASSKTPGFTGELFF
CDR3 DNA: TGTGCCAGCAGCAAAACTCCAGGATTCACCGGGGAGCTGTTTTTT
clone size: few
D gene: .
V gene: TRBV21-1
J gene: TRBJ2-2

CDR3 protein: CSVVAGQGYEKLFF
CDR3 DNA: TGCAGCGTTGTAGCGGGACAGGGATATGAAAAACTGTTTTTT
clone size: .
D gene: TRBD1
V gene: TRBV29-1
J gene: TRBJ1-4

CDR3 protein: CASSLHRAPSSYNEQFF
CDR3 DNA: TGTGCCAGCAGCTTACACAGGGCTCCAAGCTCCTACAATGAGCAGTTCTTC
clone size: few
D gene: .
V gene: TRBV11-2
J gene: TRBJ2-1

CDR3 protein: CASRHLRDGPSANYGYTF
CDR3 DNA: TGTGCCAGCAGGCACCTCCGAGACGGACCGTCAGCTAACTATGGCTACACCTTC
clone size: medium-sized
D gene: .
V gene: TRBV3-1
J gene: TRBJ1-2

CDR3 protein: CASSWGTSGGLTDTQYF
CDR3 DNA: TGTGCCAGCAGCTGGGGGACTAGCGGGGGCCTCACAGATACGCAGTATTTT
clone size: .
D gene: TRBD2
V gene: TRBV7-8
J gene: TRBJ2-3

CDR3 protein: CASSSSTSGTNEQFF
CDR3 DNA: TGTGCCAGCAGTTCGAGTACTAGCGGGACCAATGAGCAGTTCTTC
clone size: .
D gene: TRBD2
V gene: TRBV12-3/TRBV12-4
J gene: TRBJ2-1

CDR3 protein: CASNPTGPSYNEQFF
CDR3 DNA: TGTGCCAGCAATCCGACAGGCCCATCCTACAATGAGCAGTTCTTC
clone size: .
D gene: .
V gene: TRBV28
J gene: TRBJ2-1

CDR3 protein: CASSYSSFRRPTDTQYF
CDR3 DNA: TGTGCCAGCAGTTACTCTTCGTTCCGCAGACCCACAGATACGCAGTATTTT
clone size: .
D gene: .
V gene: TRBV6-6
J gene: TRBJ2-3

CDR3 protein: CASPEGEGVNSPLHF
CDR3 DNA: TGTGCCAGCCCCGAGGGGGAAGGGGTGAATTCACCCCTCCACTTT
clone size: few
D gene: .
V gene: TRBV2
J gene: TRBJ1-6

CDR3 protein: CSASRGETSSYGYTF
CDR3 DNA: TGCAGCGCGTCAAGGGGGGAGACCTCTTCCTATGGCTACACCTTC
clone size: few
D gene: .
V gene: TRBV29-1
J gene: TRBJ1-2

CDR3 protein: CASSPSATNEKLFF
CDR3 DNA: TGTGCCAGCTCACCTAGTGCAACTAATGAAAAACTGTTTTTT
clone size: many
D gene: .
V gene: TRBV18
J gene: TRBJ1-4

CDR3 protein: CASSGRGDTPNYGYTF
CDR3 DNA: TGTGCCAGCAGCGGCCGGGGAGACACTCCTAACTATGGCTACACCTTC
clone size: few
D gene: .
V gene: TRBV5-8
J gene: TRBJ1-2

CDR3 protein: CSATPTSGTGDEQFF
CDR3 DNA: TGCAGTGCGACCCCCACCTCCGGGACAGGGGATGAGCAGTTCTTC
clone size: few
D gene: TRBD1
V gene: TRBV20-1
J gene: TRBJ2-1